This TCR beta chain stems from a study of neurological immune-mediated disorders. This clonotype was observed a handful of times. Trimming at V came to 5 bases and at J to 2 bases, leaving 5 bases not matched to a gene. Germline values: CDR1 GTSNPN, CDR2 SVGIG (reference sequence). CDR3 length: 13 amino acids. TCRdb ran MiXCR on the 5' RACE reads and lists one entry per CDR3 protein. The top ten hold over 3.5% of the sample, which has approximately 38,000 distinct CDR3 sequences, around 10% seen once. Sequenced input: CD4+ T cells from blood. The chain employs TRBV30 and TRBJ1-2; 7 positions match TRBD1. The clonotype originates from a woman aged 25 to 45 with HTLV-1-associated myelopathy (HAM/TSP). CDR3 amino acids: CAWSTGRNYGYTF. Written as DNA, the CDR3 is TGTGCCTGGTCGACAGGGAGGAACTATGGCTACACCTTC.